One and the same sample provided the 30 T cell receptor beta chains below, sequenced in a study of shared clonotypes between healthy human individuals. Sequenced by immunoSEQ multiplex PCR; TCRdb stores in-frame clones only, minus some. The sample shows hundreds of thousands of clones, around two thirds of them seen only once. The sequencing input was memory CD4+ T cells sorted from blood. Regarding subset: CD45RA-negative fraction. The receptors originated from a woman aged 30 to 39 in good health.

The V and J genes are TRBV28 and TRBJ2-6; the D is unclear. Germline loops: CDR1 MDHEN, CDR2 SYDVKM. This CDR3 spans 16 amino acids. Between the trimmed V and J ends, which lost 3 bases and 5 bases, there was a span of 14 bases. DNA of the CDR3: TGTGCCAGCAGTTTGGGCCCCTCGACACGGGCCAACGTCCTGACTTTC. This sequence encodes CASSLGPSTRANVLTF.

This clone showed up just a few times. The genes are TRBV29-1 and TRBJ2-1; TRBD2 might be the D (7 bases). This CDR3 contains 17 residues. Germline assignment: CDR1 SQVTM and CDR2 ANQGSEA. V lost 5 bases and J lost 12, with 32 bases in between. The CDR3 protein is CSVPMEPARGGGYGQFF. The CDR3 nucleotides are TGCAGCGTTCCGATGGAGCCGGCGAGGGGAGGGGGATATGGGCAGTTCTTC.

In regard to this clone: The identical CDR3 is also encoded by other nucleotide sequences in the sample. The CDR3 nucleotides read TGTGCCATCAGTGAGGGCAGTTCAAGCACAGATACGCAGTATTTT. This encodes CAISEGSSSTDTQYF. This chain uses TRBV10-3 with TRBJ2-3; D is undetermined. The germline V and J ends were trimmed by 2 bases and 0 bases, with 9 bases remaining between them. Looked up from germline, CDR1 is ENHRY and CDR2 is SYGVKD. The CDR3 contains 15 residues.

As to this clone: Other nucleotide sequences from this sample produce the same CDR3. The chain is built from TRBV30 and TRBJ1-4; D call uncertain. Germline V gives CDR1 GTSNPN, CDR2 SVGIG (reference sequence). CDR3 length: 11 residues. V was cut by 3 bases and J by 8 bases, with 7 bases left in between. CDR3 amino acids: CAWSLGEKLFF. The DNA of the CDR3 is TGTGCCTGGAGCCTCGGGGAAAAACTGTTTTTT.

V is TRBV11-2 and J is TRBJ2-1, with 12 nucleotides matching TRBD2. This CDR3 contains 15 residues. J lost 8 bases, V lost 2 bases, and 4 bases had no gene match. CDR1 SGHAT and CDR2 FQNNGV come from the germline V gene. The CDR3 is CASSLSLAGGDEQFF. The CDR3 DNA reads as TGTGCCAGCAGCTTATCACTAGCGGGAGGCGATGAGCAGTTCTTC.

This clone was seen a few times. Additional DNA sequences in this sample encode the identical CDR3. The gene calls are TRBV7-9 and TRBJ2-1, with D tentatively TRBD2 (6 bases). Trimming removed 5 bases from V and 0 bases from J, with 11 bases in between. CDR1 and CDR2 from the germline V gene are SEHNR and FQNEAQ (reference sequence). The CDR3 is 15 residues long. The DNA for the CDR3 is TGTGCCAGCAGCCCTCGCGGGAACTCCTACAATGAGCAGTTCTTC. Protein sequence: CASSPRGNSYNEQFF.

This rearrangement joins TRBV28 to TRBJ2-5; D is perhaps TRBD1 or TRBD2 (5 bases each). Per the germline V gene, CDR1 is MDHEN and CDR2 is SYDVKM. The CDR3 totals 17 residues. The V end was cut by 4 bases, the J end by 0 bases, with 18 bases between. CDR3 nucleotides: TGTGCCAGCAGTTCCCAGTCCGGGACCGAATACCAAGAGACCCAGTACTTC. Encoded protein: CASSSQSGTEYQETQYF.

The chain links TRBV18 to TRBJ1-5, with D possibly TRBD1 on 6 matching bases. Trimming shortened V by 2 bases and J by 0 bases, and 14 bases separated the two germline ends. Germline V CDR1 and CDR2: KGHSH, LQKENI. The CDR3 loop spans 17 amino acids. The DNA of the CDR3 is TGTGCCAGCTCACCATTTTCCAGGGGAGTTAGCAATCAGCCCCAGCATTTT. Its translation is CASSPFSRGVSNQPQHF.

The V and J genes are TRBV10-3 and TRBJ2-2; 8 bases line up with TRBD2. CDR3 length: 16 amino acids. Germline loops: CDR1 ENHRY, CDR2 SYGVKD. The ends lost 8 bases at V and 4 bases at J; junction bases unmatched: 12. This chain's CDR3 is CAIGGSSGTATGELFF. The DNA for the CDR3 is TGTGCCATCGGCGGGAGTAGCGGGACGGCCACCGGGGAGCTGTTTTTT.

This clone was seen repeatedly, ten times or more. V and J are TRBV5-1 and TRBJ2-2; TRBD1 is a possible D gene (6 bases). Germline values: CDR1 SGHRS, CDR2 YFSETQ. The CDR3 has 13 residues. Trimming cost V 0 bases and J 10 bases, with 10 bases left between them. CDR3 protein: CASSLDGQMELFF. CDR3 nucleotide sequence: TGCGCCAGCAGCTTGGACGGACAGATGGAGCTGTTTTTT.

The chain links TRBV23-1 to TRBJ2-7, with D maybe TRBD1 (5 bases). Being an ORF, TRBV23-1 has a function that is uncertain. Trimming removed 4 bases from V and 0 bases from J, with 7 bases in between. The CDR3 is made up of 13 amino acids. The chain's CDR3 is CASSRTCSYEQYF. CDR3 bases: TGCGCCAGCAGTCGGACATGCTCCTACGAGCAGTACTTC.

The chain couples TRBV18 to TRBJ1-4; TRBD1 agrees at 7 bases. The CDR3 runs to 14 residues. With V trimmed by 3 bases and J by 6 bases, 4 bases remained unmatched. The germline V gene encodes CDR1 KGHSH and CDR2 LQKENI. The CDR3 sequence is CASSPRGSDEKLFF. For the CDR3, the DNA is TGTGCCAGCTCACCCAGGGGGTCGGATGAAAAACTGTTTTTT.

With respect to this clone: A much larger clone differs from this one at a single base, so this may be a read error. This sample also contains other DNA sequences that code for the same CDR3. This chain links TRBV5-1 with TRBJ2-3; D unclear. V was trimmed by 2 bases and J by 0 bases, leaving 1 base between them. Germline assignment: CDR1 SGHRS and CDR2 YFSETQ. The CDR3 is 12 amino acids. CDR3 nucleotides: TGCGCCAGCAGCTTCAGCACAGATACGCAGTATTTT. Translating gives CASSFSTDTQYF.

The rearrangement uses TRBV7-9 and TRBJ1-1; 7 bases are shared with TRBD1. Germline CDR1 and CDR2: SEHNR and FQNEAQ (reference sequence). CDR3 size: 15 residues. J gave up 3 bases and V 5 bases, and 9 bases lay outside the gene matches. CDR3 in DNA: TGTGCCAGCAGCGCCAGACAGGGCAGCGACACTGAAGCTTTCTTT. It encodes CASSARQGSDTEAFF. The full variable domain, in which reference TRBV7-9 and TRBJ1-1 provide the parts outside the CDR3, is DTGVSQNPRHKITKRGQNVTFRCDPISEHNRLYWYRQTLGQGPEFLTYFQNEAQLEKSRLLSDRFSAERPKGSFSTLEIQRTEQGDSAMYLCASSARQGSDTEAFFGQGTRLTVV.

This clone was detected many times. The V gene is TRBV5-4, the J gene TRBJ1-3; D gene uncertain. V was clipped by 3 bases and J by 3 bases, with 19 bases between them. This CDR3 contains 17 residues. The germline V gene encodes CDR1 SGHNT and CDR2 YYREEE (reference sequence). The CDR3 here is CASSSGPGPGFGNTIYF. CDR3 in DNA: TGTGCCAGCAGCTCTGGACCGGGCCCGGGATTTGGAAACACCATATATTTT.

The chain combines TRBV6-1 with TRBJ2-2; 8 bases line up with TRBD1. V shed 6 bases, J shed 5 bases, and the junction held 11 bases outside the gene matches. CDR1 is MNHNS and CDR2 is SASEGT in the germline V gene. CDR3 size: 16 residues. The CDR3 spells CASRERTGWVTGELFF. CDR3 coding DNA: TGTGCCAGCAGAGAACGGACAGGGTGGGTTACCGGGGAGCTGTTTTTT.

The V and J genes are TRBV28 and TRBJ2-7; D is perhaps TRBD2 (6 bases). CDR3 length: 15 amino acids. The V gene's germline CDR1 is MDHEN and CDR2 SYDVKM. Trimming removed 6 bases from V and 5 bases from J, with 20 bases in between. CDR3 in DNA: TGTGCCAGCAGCAAGACTAGTTCGTTCCTGGACGAGCAGTACTTC. It codes for CASSKTSSFLDEQYF.

The chain combines TRBV5-1 with TRBJ2-5; possibly TRBD1 or TRBD2 for D (6 bases each). V lost 0 bases, J lost 2 bases, and 11 bases lay in between. Germline V gives CDR1 SGHRS, CDR2 YFSETQ. The CDR3 sequence is 15 residues long. As DNA, the CDR3 is TGCGCCAGCAGCTTGGGAACAGGGAGGCAAGAGACCCAGTACTTC. Its protein product is CASSLGTGRQETQYF.

This clone was seen just once. The V call is TRBV7-9, the J call TRBJ2-1, with 11 bases aligning to TRBD2. The germline CDR1 and CDR2 sequences are SEHNR and FQNEAQ (reference sequence). The J segment lost 5 bases and the V segment lost 5 bases, leaving 5 bases of the junction unmatched. The CDR3 is 15 amino acids. CDR3 residues: CASSGSGRAHNEQFF. The CDR3 DNA sequence: TGTGCCAGCAGCGGTAGCGGGAGGGCCCACAATGAGCAGTTCTTC. The full variable domain, its missing parts supplied by reference TRBV7-9 and TRBJ2-1, is DTGVSQNPRHKITKRGQNVTFRCDPISEHNRLYWYRQTLGQGPEFLTYFQNEAQLEKSRLLSDRFSAERPKGSFSTLEIQRTEQGDSAMYLCASSGSGRAHNEQFFGPGTRLTVL.

The CDR3 DNA sequence: TGTGCCTGGAGTGTTCCAGGGGCGGGTGGCTACACCTTC. Its protein product is CAWSVPGAGGYTF. The chain is built from TRBV30 and TRBJ1-2; D possibly corresponds to TRBD1 (6 bases). From germline, CDR1 is GTSNPN and CDR2 SVGIG (reference sequence). The CDR3 totals 13 residues. Trimming left V 0 bases short and J 7 bases short, with 12 bases between.

As to this clone: Other nucleotide sequences in the sample specify the same CDR3. This chain joins TRBV5-1 and TRBJ2-3, with 9 bases matching TRBD1. The junction had 4 bases not matched to a gene; V was cut back by 4 bases and J by 4 bases. The CDR3 extends over 14 amino acids. Per the germline V gene, CDR1 is SGHRS and CDR2 is YFSETQ. CDR3 DNA sequence: TGCGCCAGCAGCCCCGGACAGGGGCCAGATACGCAGTATTTT. The encoded protein is CASSPGQGPDTQYF.

The chain has TRBV19 and TRBJ2-3; maybe TRBD2 (7 bases). CDR3 size: 14 residues. V was cut by 5 bases and J by 3 bases, with 12 bases left in between. The germline gives CDR1 LNHDA, CDR2 SQIVND (reference sequence). DNA for the CDR3: TGTGCCAGTAGTGGGGGGGCAAGGACAGATACGCAGTATTTT. Translating gives CASSGGARTDTQYF.

This chain uses TRBV10-2 with TRBJ2-2; TRBD2 matches 12 bases. Germline-derived CDR1 and CDR2 are WSHSY and SAAADI. The CDR3 runs to 15 residues. V shed 6 bases and J 6 bases; nucleotides not matched to a gene: 5. The CDR3 DNA reads TGCGCCAGCAGCTCCCTAGCGGGAGGGGCCGGGGAGCTGTTTTTT. Protein sequence: CASSSLAGGAGELFF.

The chain is built from TRBV7-3 and TRBJ2-6; 7 bases are shared with TRBD1. V dropped 6 bases and J dropped 1; count of bases not matched to a gene: 12. This CDR3 has 18 amino acids. Germline values: CDR1 SGHTA, CDR2 FQGTGA. The chain's CDR3 is CASSSQAGTVSGANVLTF. In nucleotides, the CDR3 is TGTGCCAGCAGTTCCCAAGCCGGGACAGTTTCTGGGGCCAACGTCCTGACTTTC.

V gene TRBV6-1 combines with J gene TRBJ2-5; the D gene could be TRBD1 or TRBD2 (5 bases each). The CDR3 runs 16 residues. CDR1 and CDR2 (germline): MNHNS, SASEGT. Trimming pared 0 bases from V and 2 bases from J, leaving 13 bases between. CDR3 amino acids: CASSEAQYGGQETQYF. Written as DNA, the CDR3 is TGTGCCAGCAGTGAAGCGCAGTATGGGGGACAAGAGACCCAGTACTTC.

The rearrangement uses TRBV28 and TRBJ1-1; tentatively, D is TRBD1 (5 bases). Trimming stripped 6 bases from V and 0 bases from J, with 17 bases between. The V gene's germline CDR1 is MDHEN and CDR2 SYDVKM. The CDR3 totals 16 residues. For the CDR3, the DNA is TGTGCCAGCAGCCCTCCCCCGGGGCGCATGAACACTGAAGCTTTCTTT. This gives the protein CASSPPPGRMNTEAFF.

This chain joins TRBV19 and TRBJ2-3; tentative D call: TRBD2 (6 bases). V shed 5 bases and J shed 2 bases, with 23 bases lying between them. This CDR3 is 18 amino acids long. The germline gives CDR1 LNHDA, CDR2 SQIVND (reference sequence). The CDR3 sequence is CASSSRSLAGEPTDTQYF. CDR3 in DNA: TGTGCCAGTAGTTCTCGTTCACTAGCCGGGGAACCCACAGATACGCAGTATTTT.

This chain connects TRBV28 to TRBJ1-1; 11 nucleotides agree with TRBD1. This CDR3 has 16 amino acids. CDR1 is MDHEN, CDR2 SYDVKM, per germline. Unmatched junction bases numbered 10, after V lost 6 bases and J lost 4 bases. CDR3 residues: CASRSGTGGSVTEAFF. CDR3 bases: TGTGCCAGCAGATCCGGGACAGGGGGAAGTGTCACTGAAGCTTTCTTT.

For this clone: A much larger clone lies a single base off, so this may be a read error. In the same sample, other DNA sequences code for this CDR3. The genes are TRBV28 and TRBJ1-2; no clear D. The CDR3 spans 12 residues. From germline, CDR1 is MDHEN and CDR2 SYDVKM. Trimming cost V 3 bases and J 2 bases, with 4 bases left between them. The CDR3 loop reads CASSFPNYGYTF. The CDR3 DNA reads TGTGCCAGCAGTTTCCCCAACTATGGCTACACCTTC.

The chain has TRBV5-6 and TRBJ1-2; 7 bases line up with TRBD1. The CDR3 consists of 16 residues. Germline trimming cut 3 bases from V and 8 bases from J; bases unmatched to any gene: 16. Looked up from germline, CDR1 is SGHDT and CDR2 is YYEEEE. Here the CDR3 reads CASSSGGTAPRQGYTF. For the CDR3, the DNA is TGTGCCAGCAGCTCGGGAGGGACAGCGCCCCGCCAAGGCTACACCTTC.